These T cell receptor beta chains were read from a single sample in a study of regulatory T cells in long-lasting Graves disease. One entry per CDR3 protein results from TCRdb running MiXCR on the multiplex PCR reads. Of approximately 690,000 distinct CDR3 sequences listed, about 32% are singletons. Specimen: peripheral blood mononuclear cells (PBMCs), collected when the disease was refractory, from a patient treated with antithyroid drugs. The receptors were gathered from a female donor with Graves disease. The CDR3 runs from the conserved cysteine through the conserved F or W. The D gene is left open where the match is weak. Expanded clones are given a class, and other clones once, few, many or no size at all.

TRBV2	TRBD1	many	TRBJ1-2	CASSETGAEGGYTF	TGTGCCAGCAGCGAGACAGGGGCTGAGGGTGGCTACACCTTC
TRBV20-1	NA	NA	TRBJ1-1	CSAETDRFMNTEAFF	TGCAGTGCTGAGACTGACCGGTTTATGAACACTGAAGCTTTCTTT
TRBV19	NA	many	TRBJ2-7	CASSLLGDGEQYF	TGTGCCAGTAGCCTTCTCGGGGATGGCGAGCAGTACTTC
TRBV11-2	NA	NA	TRBJ2-2	CASSSPPRLTGELFF	TGTGCCAGCAGCTCCCCCCCGCGGCTCACCGGGGAGCTGTTTTTT
TRBV6-1	NA	NA	TRBJ1-5	CASTTGGYSNQPQHF	TGTGCCAGCACCACGGGTGGGTATAGCAATCAGCCCCAGCATTTT
TRBV29-1	NA	few	TRBJ2-2	CSVWPENTGELFF	TGCAGCGTTTGGCCAGAGAACACCGGGGAGCTGTTTTTT
TRBV29-1	TRBD1	NA	TRBJ1-4	CSVEGYGTGVGEKLFF	TGCAGCGTTGAAGGGTATGGGACAGGGGTTGGCGAAAAACTGTTTTTT
TRBV11-3	TRBD2	NA	TRBJ2-1	CASSMTSGRNNEQFF	TGTGCCAGCAGCATGACTAGCGGGAGAAACAATGAGCAGTTCTTC
TRBV6-1	TRBD2	NA	TRBJ2-7	CASTRLAGGKIHEQYF	TGTGCCAGCACTAGACTAGCGGGAGGAAAAATCCACGAGCAGTACTTC
TRBV29-1	NA	NA	TRBJ2-7	CSVRTGFDEQYF	TGCAGCGTGCGTACAGGGTTTGACGAGCAGTACTTC